This TCR beta chain was recovered during a study of regulatory T cells in long-lasting Graves disease. The germline gives CDR1 DFQATT, CDR2 SNEGSKA (reference sequence). The V and J ends lost 5 bases and 3 bases respectively, with 14 bases between them. The CDR3 sequence is 13 residues long. The authors built TCR beta libraries using iRepertoire HTBI primers and Arm-PCR of CDR3 regions. TCRdb re-analysed the multiplex PCR reads in MiXCR, keeping a single row per CDR3 protein. The sample has roughly 520,000 distinct CDR3 sequences, approximately 12% seen once. This clonotype was seen repeatedly, ten times or more. The time point denotes: newly diagnosed GD, antithyroid drugs for less than 3 months. Following extraction of RNA from PBMCs, that RNA was used to make the TCR library. The sample was also reused in another study, on T cells in Graves' hyperthyroidism and ophthalmopathy.

The genes are TRBV20-1 and TRBJ2-7; TRBD1 is a possible D gene (5 bases). This clonotype was sampled from a woman aged 25 to 39 with Graves disease. The sample consisted of peripheral blood mononuclear cells (PBMCs), taken at new diagnosis, from a patient treated with antithyroid drugs. This chain's CDR3 is CSAVKGVLYEQYF. DNA for the CDR3: TGCAGTGCTGTGAAAGGGGTCCTCTACGAGCAGTACTTC.